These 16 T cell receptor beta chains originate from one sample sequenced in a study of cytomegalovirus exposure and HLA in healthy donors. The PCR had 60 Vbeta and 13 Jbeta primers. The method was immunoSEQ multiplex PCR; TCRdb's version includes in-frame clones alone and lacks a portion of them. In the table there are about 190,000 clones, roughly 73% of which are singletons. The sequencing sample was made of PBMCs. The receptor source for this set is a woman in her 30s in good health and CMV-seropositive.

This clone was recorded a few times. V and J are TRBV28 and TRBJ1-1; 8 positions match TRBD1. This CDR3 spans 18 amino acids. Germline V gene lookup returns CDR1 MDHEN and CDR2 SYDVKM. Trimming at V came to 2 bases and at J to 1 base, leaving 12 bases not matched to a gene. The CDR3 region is CASSLRRLWTGPNTEAFF. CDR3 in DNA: TGTGCCAGCAGTTTAAGGAGACTTTGGACAGGGCCGAACACTGAAGCTTTCTTT.

The CDR3 sequence: CASSLKQGLVKETQYF. CDR3 sequence (DNA): TGCGCCAGCAGCTTGAAGCAGGGGTTGGTCAAAGAGACCCAGTACTTC. The chain joins TRBV5-1 to TRBJ2-5; possibly TRBD1 for D (6 bases). Germline-derived CDR1 and CDR2 are SGHRS and YFSETQ. Trimming shortened V by 1 base and J by 3 bases, and 16 bases separated the two germline ends. The CDR3 sequence is 16 residues long.

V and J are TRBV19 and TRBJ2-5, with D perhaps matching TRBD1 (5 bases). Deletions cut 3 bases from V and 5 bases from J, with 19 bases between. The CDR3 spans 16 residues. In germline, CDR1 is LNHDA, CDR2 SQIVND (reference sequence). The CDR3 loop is CASSIGLQALAETQYF. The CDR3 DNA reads TGTGCCAGTAGTATTGGCTTACAGGCGCTCGCGGAGACCCAGTACTTC.

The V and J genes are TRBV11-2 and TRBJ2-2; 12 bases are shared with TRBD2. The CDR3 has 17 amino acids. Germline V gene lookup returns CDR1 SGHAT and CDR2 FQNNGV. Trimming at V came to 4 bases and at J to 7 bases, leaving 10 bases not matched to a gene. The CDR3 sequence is CASSSRTSGIVGGELFF. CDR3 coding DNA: TGTGCCAGCAGCTCGAGGACTAGCGGGATAGTCGGCGGGGAGCTGTTTTTT.

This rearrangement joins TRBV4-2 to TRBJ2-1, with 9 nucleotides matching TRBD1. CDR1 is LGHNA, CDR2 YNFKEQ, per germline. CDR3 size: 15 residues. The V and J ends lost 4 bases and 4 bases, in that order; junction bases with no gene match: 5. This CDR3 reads CASSPGTGIYNEQFF. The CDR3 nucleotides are TGTGCCAGCAGCCCCGGGACAGGGATATACAATGAGCAGTTCTTC.

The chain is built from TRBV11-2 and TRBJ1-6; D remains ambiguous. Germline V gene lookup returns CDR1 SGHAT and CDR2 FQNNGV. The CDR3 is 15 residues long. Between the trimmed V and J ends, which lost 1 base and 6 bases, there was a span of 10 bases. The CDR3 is CASSLAPGINSPLHF. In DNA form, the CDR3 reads TGTGCCAGCAGCTTAGCTCCAGGCATTAATTCACCCCTCCACTTT. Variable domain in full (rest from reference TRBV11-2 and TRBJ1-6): EAGVAQSPRYKIIEKRQSVAFWCNPISGHATLYWYQQILGQGPKLLIQFQNNGVVDDSQLPKDRFSAERLKGVDSTLKIQPAKLEDSAVYLCASSLAPGINSPLHFGNGTRLTVT.

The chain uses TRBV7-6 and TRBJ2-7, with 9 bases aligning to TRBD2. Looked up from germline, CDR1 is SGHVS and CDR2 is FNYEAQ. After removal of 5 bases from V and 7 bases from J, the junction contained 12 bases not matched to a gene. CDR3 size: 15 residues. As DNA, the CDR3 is TGTGCCAGCAGCCCTCTAGCGGGGAACCCTACGGAGCAGTACTTC. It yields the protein CASSPLAGNPTEQYF.

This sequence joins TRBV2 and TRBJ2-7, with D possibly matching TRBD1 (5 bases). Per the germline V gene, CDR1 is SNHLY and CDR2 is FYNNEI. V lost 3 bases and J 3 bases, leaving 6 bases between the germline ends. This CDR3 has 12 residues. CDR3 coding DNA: TGTGCCAGCAGTGAGGGGCTCTACGAGCAGTACTTC. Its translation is CASSEGLYEQYF.

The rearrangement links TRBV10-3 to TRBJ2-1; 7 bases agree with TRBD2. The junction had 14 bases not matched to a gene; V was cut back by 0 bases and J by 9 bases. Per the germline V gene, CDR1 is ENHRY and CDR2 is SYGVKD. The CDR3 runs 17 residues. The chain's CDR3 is CAISESKATSILGEQFF. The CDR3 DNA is TGTGCCATCAGTGAGTCGAAAGCGACTAGCATACTAGGTGAGCAGTTCTTC.

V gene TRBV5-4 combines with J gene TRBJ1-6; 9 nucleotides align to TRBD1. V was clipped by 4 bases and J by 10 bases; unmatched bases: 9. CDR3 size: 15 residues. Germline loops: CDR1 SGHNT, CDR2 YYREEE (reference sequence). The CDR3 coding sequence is TGTGCCAGCAGCAACCGGGACAGGGTACGGTCACCCCTCCACTTT. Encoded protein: CASSNRDRVRSPLHF.

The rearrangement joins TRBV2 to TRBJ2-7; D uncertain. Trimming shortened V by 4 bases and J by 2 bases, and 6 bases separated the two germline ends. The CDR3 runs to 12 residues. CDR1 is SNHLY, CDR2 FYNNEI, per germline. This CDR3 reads CASSAETYEQYF. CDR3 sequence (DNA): TGTGCCAGCAGTGCGGAGACCTACGAGCAGTACTTC. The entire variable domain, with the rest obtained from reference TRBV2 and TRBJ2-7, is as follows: EPEVTQTPSHQVTQMGQEVILRCVPISNHLYFYWYRQILGQKVEFLVSFYNNEISEKSEIFDDQFSVERPDGSNFTLKIRSTKLEDSAMYFCASSAETYEQYFGPGTRLTVT.

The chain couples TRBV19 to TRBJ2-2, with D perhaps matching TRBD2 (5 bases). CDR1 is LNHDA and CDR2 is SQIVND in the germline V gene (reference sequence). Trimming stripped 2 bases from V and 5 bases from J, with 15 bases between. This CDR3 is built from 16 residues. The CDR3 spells CASSISFPRVTGELFF. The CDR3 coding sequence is TGTGCCAGTAGTATATCTTTCCCGCGGGTGACCGGGGAGCTGTTTTTT.

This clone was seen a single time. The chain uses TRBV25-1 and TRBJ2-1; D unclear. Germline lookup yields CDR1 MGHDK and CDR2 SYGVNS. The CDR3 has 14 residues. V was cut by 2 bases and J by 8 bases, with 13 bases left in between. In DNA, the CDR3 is TGTGCCAGCAGTGAAAGAGGCCATATTGATGAGCAGTTCTTC. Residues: CASSERGHIDEQFF.

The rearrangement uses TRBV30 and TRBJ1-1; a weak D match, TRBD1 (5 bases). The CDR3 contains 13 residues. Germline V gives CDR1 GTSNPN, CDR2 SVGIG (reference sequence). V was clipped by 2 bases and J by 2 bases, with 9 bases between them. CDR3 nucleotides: TGTGCCTGGAGTTTCCAGGGAAACACTGAAGCTTTCTTT. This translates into CAWSFQGNTEAFF.

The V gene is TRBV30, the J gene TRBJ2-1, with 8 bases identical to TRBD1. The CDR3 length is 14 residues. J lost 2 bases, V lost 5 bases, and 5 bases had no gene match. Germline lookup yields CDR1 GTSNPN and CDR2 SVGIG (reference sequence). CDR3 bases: TGTGCCTGGCGAGGACAGGGCCCCTACAATGAGCAGTTCTTC. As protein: CAWRGQGPYNEQFF.

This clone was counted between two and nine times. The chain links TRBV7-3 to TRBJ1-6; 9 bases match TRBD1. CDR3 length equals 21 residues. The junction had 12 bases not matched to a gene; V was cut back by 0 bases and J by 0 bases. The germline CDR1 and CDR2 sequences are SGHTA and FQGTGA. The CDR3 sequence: CASSLTLPGQGKSSYNSPLHF. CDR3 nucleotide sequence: TGTGCCAGCAGCTTAACCCTACCGGGACAGGGTAAGAGCTCCTATAATTCACCCCTCCACTTT. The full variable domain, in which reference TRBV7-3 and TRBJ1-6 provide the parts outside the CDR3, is GAGVSQTPSNKVTEKGKYVELRCDPISGHTALYWYRQSLGQGPEFLIYFQGTGAADDSGLPNDRFFAVRPEGSVSTLKIQRTERGDSAVYLCASSLTLPGQGKSSYNSPLHFGNGTRLTVT.